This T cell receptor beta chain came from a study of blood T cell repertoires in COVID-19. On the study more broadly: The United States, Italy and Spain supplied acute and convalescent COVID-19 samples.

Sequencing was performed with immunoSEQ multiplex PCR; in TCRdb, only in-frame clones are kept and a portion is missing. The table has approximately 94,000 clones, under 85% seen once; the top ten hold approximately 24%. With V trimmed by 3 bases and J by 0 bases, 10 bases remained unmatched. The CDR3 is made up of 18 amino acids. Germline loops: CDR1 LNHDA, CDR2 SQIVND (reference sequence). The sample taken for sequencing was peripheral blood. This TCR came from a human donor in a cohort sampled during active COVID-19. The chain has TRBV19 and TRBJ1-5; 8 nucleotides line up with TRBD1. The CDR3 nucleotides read TGTGCCAGTAGTATCACGGGACAGGCCGCCTTTAGCAATCAGCCCCAGCATTTT. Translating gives CASSITGQAAFSNQPQHF. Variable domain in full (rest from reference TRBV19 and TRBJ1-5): DGGITQSPKYLFRKEGQNVTLSCEQNLNHDAMYWYRQDPGQGLRLIYYSQIVNDFQKGDIAEGYSVSREKKESFPLTVTSAQKNPTAFYLCASSITGQAAFSNQPQHFGDGTRLSIL.